Shown below are 2 T cell receptor beta chains from a single sample sequenced in a study of blood T cell repertoires in COVID-19 (dated by TCRdb to about 2020). The library was made by the immunoSEQ multiplex PCR assay. The table comes from immuneACCESS by way of TCRdb, which keeps in-frame sequences with V and J called. Part of the clones is missing from these tables; in studies checked, under half for an unresolved V gene and the rest for unknown reasons. A total of around 130,000 clones appear in this sample, under 85% of them only once. The ten largest clones represent more than 15% of the sample. The sequenced material came from PBMCs or T cells enriched from blood (not recorded which). Every receptor here comes from a man under 40 who had recovered from COVID-19.

This sequence joins TRBV11-2 and TRBJ1-1, with TRBD1 matching 9 bases. Trimming cost V 1 base and J 6 bases; bases outside gene matches: 6. Germline V lookup: CDR1 SGHAT, CDR2 FQNNGV. The CDR3 is 15 residues long. The DNA of the CDR3 is TGTGCCAGCAGCTTAGCGACAGGGGGTGGACCTGAAGCTTTCTTT. Amino acid sequence: CASSLATGGGPEAFF.

This chain links TRBV7-9 with TRBJ1-4, with TRBD1 matching 11 bases. The CDR3 covers 17 residues. The ends lost 5 bases at V and 0 bases at J; junction bases unmatched: 5. CDR1 and CDR2 (germline): SEHNR, FQNEAQ (reference sequence). CDR3 protein: CASSRDRGKTTNEKLFF. CDR3 DNA: TGTGCCAGCAGCCGGGACAGGGGGAAGACAACTAATGAAAAACTGTTTTTT.